This record looks at one T cell receptor (beta chain) sequence and its context. Antigen: not known. The data were taken from a study of response to subunit inactivated influenza vaccine. General observations from the study: It was the authors' suggestion that each seasonal influenza vaccination recruits few new T cells.

The V gene lost 4 bases and the J gene lost 4 bases, with 19 bases spanning the gap. Germline V gene data show CDR1 as ENHRY and CDR2 as SYGVKD. The CDR3 has 16 residues. MiXCR, applied by TCRdb to the RT-PCR reads, yields one record per CDR3 protein. Of just over 300,000 distinct CDR3 sequences listed, roughly a fifth are singletons. The receptor was derived from a man aged 45 to 70 who received an inactivated influenza vaccine. The input for sequencing was PBMCs from blood, taken less than 22 months after vaccination. The chain joins TRBV10-3 to TRBJ1-2, with a weak D call TRBD1 (5 bases). The CDR3 loop is CAISVMRDEGVYGYTF. CDR3 sequence (DNA): TGTGCCATCAGTGTTATGAGGGACGAGGGAGTCTATGGCTACACCTTC.